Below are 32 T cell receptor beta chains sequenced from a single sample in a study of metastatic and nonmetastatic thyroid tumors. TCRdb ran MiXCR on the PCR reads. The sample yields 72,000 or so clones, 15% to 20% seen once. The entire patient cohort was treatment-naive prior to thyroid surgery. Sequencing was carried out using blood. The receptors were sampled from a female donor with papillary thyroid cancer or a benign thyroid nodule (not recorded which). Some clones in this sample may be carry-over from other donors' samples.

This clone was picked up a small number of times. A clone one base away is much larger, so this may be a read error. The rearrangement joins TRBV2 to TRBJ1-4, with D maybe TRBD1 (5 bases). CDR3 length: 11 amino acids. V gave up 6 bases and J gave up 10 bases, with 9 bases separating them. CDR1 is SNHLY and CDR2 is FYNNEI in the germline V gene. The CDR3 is CASRDIGKLFF. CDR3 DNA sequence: TGTGCCAGCAGGGACATAGGAAAACTGTTTTTT.

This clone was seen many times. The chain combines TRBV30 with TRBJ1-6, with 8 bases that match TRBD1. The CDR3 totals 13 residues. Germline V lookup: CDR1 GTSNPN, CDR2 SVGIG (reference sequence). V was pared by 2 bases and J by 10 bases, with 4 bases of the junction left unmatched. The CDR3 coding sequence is TGTGCCTGGAGTCAGGGGGCCGGGTCACCCCTCCACTTT. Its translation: CAWSQGAGSPLHF.

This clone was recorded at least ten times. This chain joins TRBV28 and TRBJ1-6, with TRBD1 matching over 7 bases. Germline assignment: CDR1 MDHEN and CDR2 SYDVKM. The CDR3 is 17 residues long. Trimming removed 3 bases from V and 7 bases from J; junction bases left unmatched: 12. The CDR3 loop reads CASSFWTLGQRNSPLHF. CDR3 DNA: TGTGCCAGCAGTTTTTGGACTCTGGGACAGAGAAATTCACCCCTCCACTTT.

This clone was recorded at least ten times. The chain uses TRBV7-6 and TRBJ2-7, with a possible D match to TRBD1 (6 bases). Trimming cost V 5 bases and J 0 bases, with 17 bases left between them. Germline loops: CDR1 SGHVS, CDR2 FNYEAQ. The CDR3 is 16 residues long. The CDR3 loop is CASSRMGTPDSYEQYF. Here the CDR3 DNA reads TGTGCCAGCAGCCGAATGGGGACACCGGACTCCTACGAGCAGTACTTC.

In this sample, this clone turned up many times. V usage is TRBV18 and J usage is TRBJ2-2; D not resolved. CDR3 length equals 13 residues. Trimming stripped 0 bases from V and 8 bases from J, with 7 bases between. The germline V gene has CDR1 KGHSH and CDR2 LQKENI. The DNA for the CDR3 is TGTGCCAGCTCACCACCCGGCATAGGGGAGCTGTTTTTT. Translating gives CASSPPGIGELFF.

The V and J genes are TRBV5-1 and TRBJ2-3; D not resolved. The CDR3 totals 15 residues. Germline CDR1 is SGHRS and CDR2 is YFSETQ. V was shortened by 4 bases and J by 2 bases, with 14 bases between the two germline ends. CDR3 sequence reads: CASSPFGPPTDTQYF. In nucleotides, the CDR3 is TGCGCCAGCAGCCCCTTCGGGCCCCCCACAGATACGCAGTATTTT.

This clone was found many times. In DNA form, the CDR3 reads TGTGCCACCAGTGAAGGACTAGCGAAGGGCGAGCAGTACTTC. It codes for CATSEGLAKGEQYF. This sequence joins TRBV24-1 and TRBJ2-7; 9 bases map to TRBD2. The CDR3 length is 14 residues. The trim removed 4 bases at V and 6 bases at J, leaving 6 bases unmatched. Germline CDR1 reads KGHDR; CDR2 reads SFDVKD.

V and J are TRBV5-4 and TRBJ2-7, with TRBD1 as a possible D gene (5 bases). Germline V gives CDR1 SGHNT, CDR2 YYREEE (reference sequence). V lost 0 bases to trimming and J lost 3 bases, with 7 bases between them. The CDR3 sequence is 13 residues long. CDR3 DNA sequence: TGTGCCAGCAGCTTGGAGGGGTTCTACGAGCAGTACTTC. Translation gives CASSLEGFYEQYF.

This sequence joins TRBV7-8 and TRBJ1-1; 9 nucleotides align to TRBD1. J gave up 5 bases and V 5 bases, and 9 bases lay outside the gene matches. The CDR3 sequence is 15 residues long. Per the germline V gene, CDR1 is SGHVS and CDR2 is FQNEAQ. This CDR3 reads CASSLTGGRGTEAFF. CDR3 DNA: TGTGCCAGCAGCCTGACAGGGGGTCGGGGTACTGAAGCTTTCTTT.

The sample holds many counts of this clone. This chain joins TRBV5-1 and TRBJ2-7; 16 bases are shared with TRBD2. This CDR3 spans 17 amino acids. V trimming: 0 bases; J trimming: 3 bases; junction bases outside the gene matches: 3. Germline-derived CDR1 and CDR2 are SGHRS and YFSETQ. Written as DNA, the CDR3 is TGCGCCAGCAGCTTGGGGGGACTAGCGGGAGGGTTCTACGAGCAGTACTTC. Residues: CASSLGGLAGGFYEQYF.

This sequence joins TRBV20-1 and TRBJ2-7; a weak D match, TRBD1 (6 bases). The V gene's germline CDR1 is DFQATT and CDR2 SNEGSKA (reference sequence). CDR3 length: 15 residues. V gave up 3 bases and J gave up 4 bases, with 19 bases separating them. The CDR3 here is CSASRGTGPEYEQYF. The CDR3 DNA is TGCAGTGCTAGTAGGGGGACGGGACCCGAATACGAGCAGTACTTC.

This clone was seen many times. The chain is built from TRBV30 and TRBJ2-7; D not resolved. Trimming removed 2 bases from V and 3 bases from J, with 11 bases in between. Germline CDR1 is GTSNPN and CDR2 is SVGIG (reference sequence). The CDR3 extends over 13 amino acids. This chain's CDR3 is CAWSMSAGYEQYF. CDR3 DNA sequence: TGTGCCTGGAGTATGAGCGCCGGCTACGAGCAGTACTTC.

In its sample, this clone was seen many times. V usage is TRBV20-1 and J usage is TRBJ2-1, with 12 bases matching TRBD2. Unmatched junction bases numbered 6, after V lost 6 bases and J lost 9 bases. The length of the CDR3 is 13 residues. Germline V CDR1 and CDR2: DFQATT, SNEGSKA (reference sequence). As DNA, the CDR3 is TGCAGTGCCCTAGGACTAGCGGGATTTGAGCAGTTCTTC. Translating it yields CSALGLAGFEQFF.

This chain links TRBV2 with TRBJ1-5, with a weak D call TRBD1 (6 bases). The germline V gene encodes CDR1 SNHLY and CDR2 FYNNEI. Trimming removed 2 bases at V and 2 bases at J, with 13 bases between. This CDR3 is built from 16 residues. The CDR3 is CASSEWGLRGNQPQHF. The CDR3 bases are TGTGCCAGCAGTGAATGGGGGCTTCGGGGCAATCAGCCCCAGCATTTT. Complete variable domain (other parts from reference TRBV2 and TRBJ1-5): EPEVTQTPSHQVTQMGQEVILRCVPISNHLYFYWYRQILGQKVEFLVSFYNNEISEKSEIFDDQFSVERPDGSNFTLKIRSTKLEDSAMYFCASSEWGLRGNQPQHFGDGTRLSIL.

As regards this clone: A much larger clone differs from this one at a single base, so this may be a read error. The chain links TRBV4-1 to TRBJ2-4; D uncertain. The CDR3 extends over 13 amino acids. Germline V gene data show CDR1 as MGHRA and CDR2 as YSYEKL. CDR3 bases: TGCGCCAACAGCAGAATCCAGGATGACATTCAGTACTTC. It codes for CANSRIQDDIQYF.

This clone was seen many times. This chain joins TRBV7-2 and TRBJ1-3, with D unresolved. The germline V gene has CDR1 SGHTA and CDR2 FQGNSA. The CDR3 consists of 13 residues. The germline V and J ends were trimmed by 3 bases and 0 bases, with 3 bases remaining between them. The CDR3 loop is CASSFASGNTIYF. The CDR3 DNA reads TGTGCCAGCAGCTTTGCCTCTGGAAACACCATATATTTT.

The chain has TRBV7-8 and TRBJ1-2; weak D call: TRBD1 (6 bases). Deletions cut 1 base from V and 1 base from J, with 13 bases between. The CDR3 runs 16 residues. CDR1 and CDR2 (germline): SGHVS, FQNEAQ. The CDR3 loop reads CASSLEAGEINYGYTF. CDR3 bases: TGTGCCAGCAGCTTAGAGGCAGGGGAAATTAACTATGGCTACACCTTC.

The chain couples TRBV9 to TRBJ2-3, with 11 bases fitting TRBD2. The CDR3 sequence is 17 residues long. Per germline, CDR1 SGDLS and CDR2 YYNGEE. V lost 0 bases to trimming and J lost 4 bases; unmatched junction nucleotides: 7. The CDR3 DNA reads TGTGCCAGCAGCGTAGATCCGACTAGCGGGATGGCAGATACGCAGTATTTT. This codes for CASSVDPTSGMADTQYF.

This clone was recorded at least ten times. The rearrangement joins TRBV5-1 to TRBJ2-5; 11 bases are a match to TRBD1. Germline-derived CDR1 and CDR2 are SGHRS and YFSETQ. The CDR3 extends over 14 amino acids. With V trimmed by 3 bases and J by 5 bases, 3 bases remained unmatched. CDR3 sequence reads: CASSSGQGGETQYF. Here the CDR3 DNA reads TGCGCCAGCAGCTCGGGACAGGGGGGGGAGACCCAGTACTTC.

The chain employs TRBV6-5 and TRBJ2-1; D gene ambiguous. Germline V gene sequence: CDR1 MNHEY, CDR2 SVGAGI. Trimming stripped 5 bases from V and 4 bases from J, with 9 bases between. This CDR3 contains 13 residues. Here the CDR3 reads CASSTRPYNEQFF. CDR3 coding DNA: TGTGCCAGCAGTACCCGACCGTACAATGAGCAGTTCTTC.

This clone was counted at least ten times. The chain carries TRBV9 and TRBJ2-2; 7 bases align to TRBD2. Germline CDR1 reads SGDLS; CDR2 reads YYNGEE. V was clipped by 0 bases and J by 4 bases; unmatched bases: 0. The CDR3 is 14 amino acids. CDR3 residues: CASSVGLATGELFF. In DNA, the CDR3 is TGTGCCAGCAGCGTAGGACTAGCCACCGGGGAGCTGTTTTTT. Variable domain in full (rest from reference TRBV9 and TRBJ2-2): DSGVTQTPKHLITATGQRVTLRCSPRSGDLSVYWYQQSLDQGLQFLIQYYNGEERAKGNILERFSAQQFPDLHSELNLSSLELGDSALYFCASSVGLATGELFFGEGSRLTVL.

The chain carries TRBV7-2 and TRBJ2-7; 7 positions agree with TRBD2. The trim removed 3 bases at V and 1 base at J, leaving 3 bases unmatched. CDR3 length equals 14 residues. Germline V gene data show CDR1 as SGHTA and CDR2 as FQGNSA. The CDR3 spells CASSFDGGSYEQYF. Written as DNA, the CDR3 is TGTGCCAGCAGCTTCGACGGGGGGTCCTACGAGCAGTACTTC.

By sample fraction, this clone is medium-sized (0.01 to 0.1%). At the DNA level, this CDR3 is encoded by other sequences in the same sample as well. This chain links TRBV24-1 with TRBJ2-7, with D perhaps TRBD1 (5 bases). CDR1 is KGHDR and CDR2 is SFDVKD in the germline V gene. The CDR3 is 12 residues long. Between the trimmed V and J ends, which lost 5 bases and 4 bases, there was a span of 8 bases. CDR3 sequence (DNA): TGTGCCACCAGTGCCCAGGGATACGAGCAGTACTTC. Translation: CATSAQGYEQYF.

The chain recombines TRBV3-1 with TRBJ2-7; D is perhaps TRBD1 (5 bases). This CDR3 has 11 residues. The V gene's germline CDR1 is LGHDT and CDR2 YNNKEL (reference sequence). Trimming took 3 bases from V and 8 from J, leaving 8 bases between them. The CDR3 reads CASSQLGQQYF. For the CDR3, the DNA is TGTGCCAGCAGCCAGCTGGGGCAGCAGTACTTC.

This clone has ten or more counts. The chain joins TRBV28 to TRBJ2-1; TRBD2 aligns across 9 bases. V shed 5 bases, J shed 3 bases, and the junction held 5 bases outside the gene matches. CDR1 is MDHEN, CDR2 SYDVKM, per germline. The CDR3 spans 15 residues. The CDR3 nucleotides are TGTGCCAGCAGTACCCCGACTAGCGGCTACAATGAGCAGTTCTTC. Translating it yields CASSTPTSGYNEQFF.

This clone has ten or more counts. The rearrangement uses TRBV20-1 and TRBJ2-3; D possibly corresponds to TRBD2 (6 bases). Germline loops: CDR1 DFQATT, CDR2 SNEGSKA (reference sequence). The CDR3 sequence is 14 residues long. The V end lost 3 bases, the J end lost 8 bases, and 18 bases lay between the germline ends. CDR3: CSARAGPSIGTQYF. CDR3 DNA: TGCAGTGCTAGGGCGGGACCCAGTATTGGTACGCAGTATTTT.

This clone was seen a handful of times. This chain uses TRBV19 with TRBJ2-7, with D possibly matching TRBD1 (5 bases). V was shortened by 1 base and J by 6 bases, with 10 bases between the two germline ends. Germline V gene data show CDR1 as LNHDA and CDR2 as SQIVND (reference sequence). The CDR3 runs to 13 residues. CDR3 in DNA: TGTGCCAGTAGTATAGCGCCAGGGCGCGAGCAGTACTTC. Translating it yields CASSIAPGREQYF.

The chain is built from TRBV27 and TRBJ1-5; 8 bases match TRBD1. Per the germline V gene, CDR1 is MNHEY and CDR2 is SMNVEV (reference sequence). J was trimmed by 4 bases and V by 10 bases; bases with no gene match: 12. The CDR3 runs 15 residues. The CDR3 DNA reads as TGTGCCACCAAAGGAAGGACAGGGAAGAATCAGCCCCAGCATTTT. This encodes CATKGRTGKNQPQHF.

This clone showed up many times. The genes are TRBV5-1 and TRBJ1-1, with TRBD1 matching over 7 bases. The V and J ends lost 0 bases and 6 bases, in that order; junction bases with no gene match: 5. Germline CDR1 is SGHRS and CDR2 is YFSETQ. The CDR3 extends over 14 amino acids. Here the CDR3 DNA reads TGCGCCAGCAGCTTGGGACAGGGCGAGGCTGAAGCTTTCTTT. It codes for CASSLGQGEAEAFF.

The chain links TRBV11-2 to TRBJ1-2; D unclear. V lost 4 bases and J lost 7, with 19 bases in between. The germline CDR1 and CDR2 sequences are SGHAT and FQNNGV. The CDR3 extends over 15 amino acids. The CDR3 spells CASSSPRHLLFGYTF. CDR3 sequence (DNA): TGTGCCAGCAGCTCCCCTAGACACCTCCTTTTTGGCTACACCTTC.

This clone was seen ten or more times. This chain's CDR3 is CASSPRGTGANVLTF. For the CDR3, the DNA is TGCGCCAGCAGCCCGAGGGGTACTGGGGCCAACGTCCTGACTTTC. The genes are TRBV5-1 and TRBJ2-6, with D perhaps matching TRBD1 or TRBD2 (5 bases each). The ends were cut back, 4 bases at V and 2 bases at J, with 10 bases in the middle. There are 15 residues in the CDR3. Looked up from germline, CDR1 is SGHRS and CDR2 is YFSETQ.

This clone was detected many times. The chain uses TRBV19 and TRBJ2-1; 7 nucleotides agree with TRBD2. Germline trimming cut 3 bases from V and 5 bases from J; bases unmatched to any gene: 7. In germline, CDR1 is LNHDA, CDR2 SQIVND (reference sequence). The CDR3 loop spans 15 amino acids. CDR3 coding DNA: TGTGCCAGTAGTATGGGTTTAGCGGGCCACAATGAGCAGTTCTTC. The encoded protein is CASSMGLAGHNEQFF.